Listed below are T cell receptor beta chains from one sample, sequenced in a study of Siglec-9 on CD8 T cells in melanoma. Clones were read by immunoSEQ multiplex PCR, and TCRdb kept only the in-frame ones, dropping some. The sample lists approximately 39,000 clones; approximately 83% were seen once. Sequencing used Siglec-9- CD8+ T cells sorted from blood. These receptors were obtained from a human donor in good health. Both conserved end residues are part of each CDR3. The order of the fields is V gene, J gene, CDR3 length, CDR3 protein.

TRBV13	TRBJ2-7	13	CASSTDNSYEQYF
TRBV18	TRBJ1-6	15	CASSPEALENSPLHF
TRBV28	TRBJ1-4	14	CASSLPGDREKLFF
TRBV9	TRBJ2-1	14	CASSDTGGSNEQFF
TRBV5-4	TRBJ1-1	13	CATSGTLNTEAFF
TRBV7-8	TRBJ2-7	11	CASSPLFEQYF
TRBV6-6	TRBJ2-7	14	CASSYEREVDEQYF
TRBV28	TRBJ1-2	15	CASSSLTGGNYGYTF
TRBV29-1	TRBJ1-1	16	CSVELGGRRGNTEAFF
TRBV7-6	TRBJ1-1	12	CASSQGGHEAFF
TRBV6-1	TRBJ2-1	17	CASSGSTSGSRMYEQFF
TRBV21-1	TRBJ2-1	15	CASTREDLSYNEQFF
TRBV6-5	TRBJ1-1	11	CASRWNTEAFF
TRBV5-6	TRBJ2-5	17	CASSFWVLGEIQETQYF
TRBV6-6	TRBJ1-1	14	CASSYGRENTEAFF
TRBV2	TRBJ2-5	16	CASSPRTGEIWETQYF
TRBV6-5	TRBJ2-2	12	CASSYGGGELFF
TRBV11-2	TRBJ1-2	13	CASSPAGGGGYTF